The following is a T cell receptor (beta chain) sequence with its context. V gave up 1 base and J gave up 3 bases, with 10 bases separating them. This CDR3 spans 15 amino acids. Per the germline V gene, CDR1 is SGHTS and CDR2 is YDEGEE. This sample is drawn from a study of blood T cell repertoires in COVID-19. About the research overall: T cells, B-cell-depleted T cells, or PBMCs supplied cDNA or gDNA.

The assay was immunoSEQ multiplex PCR, and TCRdb's table has in-frame clones only and misses some. In the table there are 430,000 or so clones, over 75% of which are singletons. The sample taken for sequencing was PBMCs or T cells enriched from blood (not recorded which). The V and J genes are TRBV5-8 and TRBJ1-4, with D possibly matching TRBD1 (5 bases). The sequence was collected from a woman aged 40 to 50 who had recovered from COVID-19. The CDR3 here is CASSLLRDSNEKLFF. The CDR3 nucleotides are TGTGCCAGCAGCTTGTTAAGGGACTCTAATGAAAAACTGTTTTTT.